The clone carrying this T cell receptor (beta chain) was observed a few times. What it binds is not known. The data belong to a study of post-analysis software for immune sequencing data. Study-wide results and caveats: Multiple sclerosis patients showed significantly lower normalized Chao1 diversity than controls did. Five TRBV segments appeared more often in patients than in controls, and TRBV5-6, TRBV5-1 and TRBV20-1 were among these.

Researchers reported that TCR beta cDNA libraries carried unique molecular identifiers. TCRdb used MiXCR to reprocess the PCR reads, holding one entry per CDR3 protein. This table has roughly 700,000 distinct CDR3 sequences, roughly 30% appearing once. Germline values: CDR1 DFQATT, CDR2 SNEGSKA (reference sequence). Trimming stripped 2 bases from V and 6 bases from J, with 5 bases between. The CDR3 is made up of 11 amino acids. This chain uses TRBV20-1 with TRBJ1-3; D ambiguous. The receptor's source is a girl aged 5-17 years with multiple sclerosis. The material sequenced was blood. This chain's CDR3 is CSARLANTIYF. The CDR3 coding sequence is TGCAGTGCTAGATTGGCAAACACCATATATTTT.